This T cell receptor beta chain is from a study of blood T cell repertoires in COVID-19. Whole-study context: Spain, Italy and the United States supplied samples that represented acute and convalescent COVID-19. T cells, B-cell-depleted T cells, or PBMCs supplied cDNA or gDNA.

The germline V gene encodes CDR1 LNHNV and CDR2 YYDKDF (reference sequence). This CDR3 comprises 17 residues. Trimming cost V 4 bases and J 7 bases; bases outside gene matches: 15. The study recruited people aged about 18 to 89 years across around 23 US areas. Each participant's cohort was designated according to participant-reported clinical history. Data came from immunoSEQ multiplex PCR; TCRdb stores just in-frame clones and leaves some out. The sample holds some 260,000 clones, under 90% seen once. V and J are TRBV15 and TRBJ2-1, with 8 bases aligning to TRBD1. The sequence was collected from a man aged 25 to 40 with acute COVID-19. The sample comprised PBMCs or T cells enriched from blood (not recorded which). The CDR3 sequence: CATSTDIRTGMRNEQFF. The CDR3 DNA follows: TGTGCCACCAGCACCGACATAAGGACAGGGATGAGGAATGAGCAGTTCTTC. The whole variable domain, remainder taken from reference TRBV15 and TRBJ2-1, is DAMVIQNPRYQVTQFGKPVTLSCSQTLNHNVMYWYQQKSSQAPKLLFHYYDKDFNNEADTPDNFQSRRPNTSFCFLDIRSPGLGDTAMYLCATSTDIRTGMRNEQFFGPGTRLTVL.